This is a list of T cell receptor beta chains from one sample in a study of response to subunit inactivated influenza vaccine. MiXCR, run by TCRdb on the RT-PCR reads, gives a single entry per CDR3 protein. In the table there are hundreds of thousands of distinct CDR3 sequences, around 18% of which are singletons. Here the sequenced sample was PBMCs from blood, taken 5 to 6 days after vaccination. The receptors derive from a man between 50 and 59 years old who received an inactivated influenza vaccine. The CDR3 runs from the conserved cysteine through the conserved F or W. Size tells how often a clone was seen (once, few, many) or the class of an expanded clone, and some rows leave it out.

abundance	v_gene	j_gene	CDR3aa
many	TRBV5-1	TRBJ2-7	CASRIQTSGTYEQYF
.	TRBV5-1	TRBJ2-7	CASSSGLAGVSYEQYF
.	TRBV24-1	TRBJ2-3	CATSRVGADTQYF
few	TRBV7-9	TRBJ2-1	CASSLWTSGGPHEQFF
.	TRBV20-1	TRBJ1-1	CSARDRRIGVRNTEAFF
few	TRBV12-5	TRBJ2-1	CASGSPPFEQFF
few	TRBV6-2/TRBV6-3	TRBJ2-1	CASRAGGGYNEQFF
.	TRBV18	TRBJ2-1	CASSPTEPPYNEQFF
few	TRBV5-1	TRBJ1-3	CASSLGSVSSGNTIYF
.	TRBV20-1	TRBJ1-5	CSALDYRAGNQPQHF
.	TRBV7-2	TRBJ2-1	CASSLSGASGMSEQFF
.	TRBV7-9	TRBJ1-3	CASSLSSVGNTIYF
.	TRBV5-6	TRBJ2-7	CASSLEGVSYEQYF
few	TRBV29-1	TRBJ2-1	CSVGGIVASGFDEQFF
many	TRBV5-1	TRBJ2-1	CASSLTVNEQFF
.	TRBV12-5	TRBJ2-3	CASAPGASGTTDTQYF